This TCR beta chain was retrieved from a study of blood T cell repertoires in COVID-19. As for the study in general: PBMCs, B-cell-depleted T cells, or T cells provided the cDNA or gDNA that made up the material.

In germline, CDR1 is SGHKS, CDR2 YYEKEE (reference sequence). After removal of 4 bases from V and 5 bases from J, the junction contained 6 bases not matched to a gene. The CDR3 is made up of 16 amino acids. Produced via immunoSEQ multiplex PCR; TCRdb's table is partial and in-frame only. Among 200,000 or so clones listed, 88% were seen once. The V call is TRBV5-5, the J call TRBJ1-6; 10 positions match TRBD1. The clonotype was recovered from a woman aged 30 to 39 who had recovered from COVID-19. Sequencing input: PBMCs or T cells enriched from blood (not recorded which). The chain's CDR3 is CASSLMTGGNNSPLHF. The CDR3 DNA reads as TGTGCCAGCAGCCTGATGACAGGGGGCAATAATTCACCCCTCCACTTT.